This T cell receptor beta chain was recorded in a study of beta chain features in type 1 diabetes. Expressed TCRB transcripts got sequenced, as all isolated RNA was reverse transcribed. Profiling relied on immunoSEQ multiplex PCR, and the TCRdb table lists in-frame clones only, not all of them. The repertoire has over 700,000 clones, roughly a sixth of them found once; the top ten carry around 0.02%. Notes on the study in general: VDJ junctions sequenced from type 1 diabetes patients showed fewer insertions and more deletions.

A remark on this clone: Its specificity is unknown.

The V gene's germline CDR1 is SGHVS and CDR2 FNYEAQ. The CDR3 covers 13 residues. V lost 1 base, J lost 4 bases, and 7 bases lay in between. This chain connects TRBV7-6 to TRBJ2-5; D call uncertain. The receptor's source is a woman aged 18-29 years in good health. The sample taken for sequencing was naive CD4+ T cells from blood. CDR3 coding DNA: TGTGCCAGCAGCTTAGTAGTGGGAGAGACCCAGTACTTC. Encoded protein: CASSLVVGETQYF.